This TCR beta chain was found in a study of shared clonotypes between healthy human individuals. Findings of the study overall: Among donors, clonotype sharing was expected to be affected by sequencing depth.

Each sample came from a Caucasian adult donor living in Nashville, Tennessee. Using immunoSEQ multiplex PCR, the repertoire was profiled, and TCRdb retains in-frame clones only, with some absent. The sample consists of 200,000 to 250,000 clones, 65% of them appearing once. There are 14 residues in the CDR3. Trimming pared 4 bases from V and 2 bases from J, leaving 12 bases between. From germline, CDR1 is SGDLS and CDR2 YYNGEE. With respect to this clone: No antigen is known for it.

The chain couples TRBV9 to TRBJ2-5; tentatively, D is TRBD1 or TRBD2 (5 bases each). The source is a man aged 30-40 years in good health. The sample consisted of memory CD4+ T cells sorted from blood. The subset here: CD45RA-negative fraction. CDR3 coding DNA: TGTGCCAGCAGCTCGGGACCCGGGCAAGAGACCCAGTACTTC. Translating it yields CASSSGPGQETQYF.